The 17 T cell receptor beta chains presented below share a single source sample, sequenced in a study of T cell responses to AZD1222 COVID-19 vaccine. TCRdb's table, derived via immunoSEQ multiplex PCR, lists solely in-frame clones and lacks some. The table has about 130,000 clones, over 75% seen once. Here the sequenced sample was peripheral blood, taken on day 0 of AZD1222 vaccination. These receptors originate from an adult in good health.

This chain uses TRBV10-2 with TRBJ2-5; possibly TRBD1 for D (6 bases). The CDR3 consists of 13 residues. Germline V gene sequence: CDR1 WSHSY, CDR2 SAAADI. Trimming cost V 6 bases and J 4 bases, with 12 bases left between them. The CDR3 region is CASRVQGAETQYF. The CDR3 bases are TGCGCCAGCAGAGTACAGGGTGCAGAGACCCAGTACTTC.

This clone was picked up one time. This rearrangement joins TRBV10-1 to TRBJ2-2, with D uncertain. The ends were cut back, 10 bases at V and 8 bases at J, with 17 bases in the middle. The CDR3 contains 13 residues. Germline V CDR1 and CDR2: WNHNN, SYGVQD (reference sequence). The CDR3, as DNA: TGCGCCACCCCAGGACCTGGTGCAGGGGAGCTGTTTTTT. Translation gives CATPGPGAGELFF.

This chain links TRBV28 with TRBJ2-1; 8 positions agree with TRBD2. Germline CDR1 MDHEN, CDR2 SYDVKM. The CDR3 totals 16 residues. With V trimmed by 6 bases and J by 2 bases, 9 bases remained unmatched. The CDR3 sequence is CASSREGGGAYNEQFF. The CDR3 bases are TGTGCCAGCAGCCGGGAGGGGGGCGGAGCCTACAATGAGCAGTTCTTC.

The genes are TRBV27 and TRBJ1-2; 8 bases fit TRBD1. J gave up 6 bases and V 3 bases, and 9 bases lay outside the gene matches. In germline, CDR1 is MNHEY, CDR2 SMNVEV (reference sequence). The CDR3 is 15 residues long. The CDR3 is CASSFRQGQYNGYTF. The CDR3 nucleotides read TGTGCCAGCAGTTTCCGACAGGGGCAATATAATGGCTACACCTTC.

This sequence joins TRBV7-3 and TRBJ2-1; 9 bases are shared with TRBD1. CDR3 size: 15 residues. CDR1 and CDR2 (germline): SGHTA, FQGTGA. J was trimmed by 9 bases and V by 0 bases; bases with no gene match: 6. The CDR3 region is CASSLTGQGMGEQFF. CDR3 sequence (DNA): TGTGCCAGCAGCTTAACAGGACAGGGGATGGGTGAGCAGTTCTTC.

This clone was detected once. As DNA, the CDR3 is TGTGCCAGCAGCCCGCCCCCAGGGAACACCGGGGAGCTGTTTTTT. Protein sequence: CASSPPPGNTGELFF. The rearrangement uses TRBV5-4 and TRBJ2-2; no clear D. The V and J ends lost 4 bases and 1 base respectively, with 11 bases between them. In germline, CDR1 is SGHNT, CDR2 YYREEE (reference sequence). The CDR3 contains 15 residues.

CDR3 residues: CSAPWGSEQYF. CDR3 DNA sequence: TGCAGTGCTCCGTGGGGTTCCGAGCAGTACTTC. The V call is TRBV20-1, the J call TRBJ2-7; D gene uncertain. Trimming stripped 5 bases from V and 6 bases from J, with 11 bases between. The CDR3 loop spans 11 amino acids. Per germline, CDR1 DFQATT and CDR2 SNEGSKA (reference sequence).

The chain combines TRBV27 with TRBJ2-2; the match to TRBD1 covers 7 bases. The CDR3 is 16 amino acids. CDR1 is MNHEY, CDR2 SMNVEV, per germline (reference sequence). The trim removed 2 bases at V and 2 bases at J, leaving 5 bases unmatched. CDR3 DNA sequence: TGTGCCAGCAGTTTACTAGGGGGCTACAACACCGGGGAGCTGTTTTTT. Translated, it gives CASSLLGGYNTGELFF.

This clone has a single count. The chain has TRBV10-3 and TRBJ2-3; D call uncertain. This CDR3 contains 12 residues. Germline V gene lookup returns CDR1 ENHRY and CDR2 SYGVKD. V dropped 8 bases and J dropped 1 base, with 7 bases sitting between them. This CDR3 reads CAIASGTDTQYF. Here the CDR3 DNA reads TGTGCCATCGCGTCAGGCACAGATACGCAGTATTTT.

The chain has TRBV19 and TRBJ2-1; tentatively, D is TRBD2 (6 bases). The V end lost 11 bases, the J end lost 5 bases, and 19 bases lay between the germline ends. This CDR3 spans 14 amino acids. The germline CDR1 and CDR2 sequences are LNHDA and SQIVND (reference sequence). The CDR3 sequence: CACGASTMNNEQFF. The CDR3 DNA reads TGTGCCTGCGGGGCCAGCACCATGAACAATGAGCAGTTCTTC. Full variable domain (remainder filled in from reference TRBV19 and TRBJ2-1): DGGITQSPKYLFRKEGQNVTLSCEQNLNHDAMYWYRQDPGQGLRLIYYSQIVNDFQKGDIAEGYSVSREKKESFPLTVTSAQKNPTAFYLCACGASTMNNEQFFGPGTRLTVL.

The chain combines TRBV30 with TRBJ1-2; D perhaps matches TRBD1 (6 bases). CDR3 length: 13 amino acids. Germline-derived CDR1 and CDR2 are GTSNPN and SVGIG (reference sequence). Trimming removed 3 bases from V and 6 bases from J, with 14 bases in between. The CDR3 spells CAWRFRGRDGYTF. As DNA, the CDR3 is TGTGCCTGGAGGTTCAGGGGTAGAGATGGCTACACCTTC.

The chain employs TRBV6-5 and TRBJ1-5; D possibly corresponds to TRBD1 (5 bases). Trimming left V 7 bases short and J 6 bases short, with 19 bases between. This CDR3 is built from 15 residues. Germline-derived CDR1 and CDR2 are MNHEY and SVGAGI. The CDR3 loop is CASNPSGGIGQPQHF. DNA for the CDR3: TGTGCCAGCAATCCAAGCGGGGGGATAGGTCAGCCCCAGCATTTT.

The genes are TRBV5-1 and TRBJ1-3, with 9 bases identical to TRBD1. Germline V lookup: CDR1 SGHRS, CDR2 YFSETQ. The length of the CDR3 is 16 residues. V lost 4 bases to trimming and J lost 3 bases; unmatched junction nucleotides: 8. CDR3 loop: CASSTAGQGFGNTIYF. The CDR3, as DNA: TGCGCCAGCAGCACCGCGGGACAGGGATTTGGAAACACCATATATTTT. The entire variable domain, with the rest obtained from reference TRBV5-1 and TRBJ1-3, is as follows: KAGVTQTPRYLIKTRGQQVTLSCSPISGHRSVSWYQQTPGQGLQFLFEYFSETQRNKGNFPGRFSGRQFSNSRSEMNVSTLELGDSALYLCASSTAGQGFGNTIYFGEGSWLTVV.

The chain combines TRBV5-6 with TRBJ2-7; D uncertain. The CDR3 sequence is 16 residues long. Trimming took 0 bases from V and 4 from J, leaving 17 bases between them. In germline, CDR1 is SGHDT, CDR2 YYEEEE. CDR3 sequence: CASSLVRRARKYEQYF. The DNA of the CDR3 is TGTGCCAGCAGCTTGGTTCGGAGAGCGCGAAAGTACGAGCAGTACTTC.

The chain combines TRBV10-2 with TRBJ2-2; D remains ambiguous. Germline V gene sequence: CDR1 WSHSY, CDR2 SAAADI. V lost 1 base, J lost 2 bases, and 8 bases lay in between. CDR3 size: 15 residues. The CDR3: CASSELAVNTGELFF. Written as DNA, the CDR3 is TGCGCCAGCAGTGAGTTGGCGGTAAACACCGGGGAGCTGTTTTTT.

The rearrangement uses TRBV9 and TRBJ2-3; D possibly corresponds to TRBD1 (6 bases). The germline V gene encodes CDR1 SGDLS and CDR2 YYNGEE. V gave up 2 bases and J gave up 2 bases, with 12 bases separating them. The CDR3 sequence is 15 residues long. The CDR3 spells CASSVGGQFTDTQYF. The DNA for the CDR3 is TGTGCCAGCAGCGTTGGAGGACAGTTCACAGATACGCAGTATTTT.

The rearrangement uses TRBV14 and TRBJ2-1; D unresolved. V shed 1 base and J shed 6 bases, with 4 bases lying between them. In germline, CDR1 is SGHDN, CDR2 FVKESK. CDR3 size: 12 residues. CDR3 amino acids: CASSQGRNEQFF. For the CDR3, the DNA is TGTGCCAGCAGCCAAGGGCGCAATGAGCAGTTCTTC. Full variable domain (remainder filled in from reference TRBV14 and TRBJ2-1): EAGVTQFPSHSVIEKGQTVTLRCDPISGHDNLYWYRRVMGKEIKFLLHFVKESKQDESGMPNNRFLAERTGGTYSTLKVQPAELEDSGVYFCASSQGRNEQFFGPGTRLTVL.